The present T cell receptor (beta chain) was sequenced within a study of cytomegalovirus exposure and HLA in healthy donors. This clone was seen only a few times. Its antigen is unidentified. PCR primers comprised 60 Vbeta and 13 Jbeta primers. TCRdb's table, derived via immunoSEQ multiplex PCR, lists solely in-frame clones and lacks some. The data contain fewer than 150,000 clones, about four fifths of them singletons. Study results and caveats: In a later analysis, TCR beta V- and J-gene trimming was associated with a missense DCLRE1C variant.

Trimming shortened V by 2 bases and J by 7 bases, and 20 bases separated the two germline ends. CDR3 length equals 16 residues. CDR1 is MGHRA and CDR2 is YSYEKL in the germline V gene. The sample comprised PBMCs. The genes are TRBV4-1 and TRBJ2-5; a weak D match, TRBD2 (6 bases). The TCR originated in a man aged 25-45 years in good health and CMV-seronegative. The CDR3 region has the DNA TGCGCCAGCAGCCAAAACGAGGGACTTAGCTATGGGACCCAGTACTTC. Residues: CASSQNEGLSYGTQYF.